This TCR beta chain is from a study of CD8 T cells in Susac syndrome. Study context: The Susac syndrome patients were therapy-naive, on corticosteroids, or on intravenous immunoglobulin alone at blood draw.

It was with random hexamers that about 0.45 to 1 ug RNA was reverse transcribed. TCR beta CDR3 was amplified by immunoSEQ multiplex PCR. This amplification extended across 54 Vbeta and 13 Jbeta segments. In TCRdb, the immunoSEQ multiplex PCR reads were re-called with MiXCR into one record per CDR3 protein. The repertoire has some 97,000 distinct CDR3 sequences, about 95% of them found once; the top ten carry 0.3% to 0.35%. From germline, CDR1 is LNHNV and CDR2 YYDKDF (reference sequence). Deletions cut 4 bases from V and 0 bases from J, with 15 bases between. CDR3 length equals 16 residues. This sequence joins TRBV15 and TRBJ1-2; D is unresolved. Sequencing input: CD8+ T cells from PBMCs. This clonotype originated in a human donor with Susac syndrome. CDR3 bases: TGTGCCACCAGCAACGAACCCGGCTTGACTAACTATGGCTACACCTTC. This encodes CATSNEPGLTNYGYTF.